The following is a TCR beta chain sequence with its context. The sample originates from a study of control samples from healthy donors and cancer patients. Per germline, CDR1 LNHDA and CDR2 SQIVND (reference sequence). Trimming removed 10 bases from V and 1 base from J, with 10 bases in between. The CDR3 runs to 12 residues. Libraries were prepared by immunoSEQ multiplex PCR; TCRdb keeps only in-frame clonotypes and omits some of them. The table lists 150,000 or so clones, roughly 94% of them singletons. V usage is TRBV19 and J usage is TRBJ1-1; D is unclear. The sequenced material came from blood. This receptor was obtained from a middle-aged man in good health. CDR3 bases: TGTGCCACCGGACTCCGGAACACTGAAGCTTTCTTT. As protein: CATGLRNTEAFF.